In its sample, the clone carrying this T cell receptor beta chain was seen a few times. Its antigen is not known. Next came a second PCR, run for roughly 6 to 11 cycles, which used a sample-barcoded 5' primer along with a J-beta primer mix. Per-sample output comprised a minimum of 2.5 million paired-end reads containing CDR3. In TCRdb, the 5' RACE reads were re-called with MiXCR into one record per CDR3 protein. The data hold some 1.4 million distinct CDR3 sequences, with roughly 40% observed a single time. This record belongs to a study of blood T cells in healthy people across ages. General study findings and limits: Estimates of total diversity, which came from one million sequenced T cells, were considered to be underestimates.

This CDR3 has 14 amino acids. Deletions cut 5 bases from V and 4 bases from J, with 14 bases between. CDR1 and CDR2 (germline): MNHEY, SVGAGI. Material: blood. The receptor was isolated from a woman younger than 30 in good health. This chain uses TRBV6-5 with TRBJ1-2; D ambiguous. CDR3 in DNA: TGTGCCAGCAGTCCGGGCCGAGGATCCTATGGCTACACCTTC. Its translation: CASSPGRGSYGYTF.